Listed below are T cell receptor beta chains from one sample, sequenced in a study of T cell responses to AZD1222 COVID-19 vaccine. Method: immunoSEQ multiplex PCR; TCRdb's copy keeps in-frame clones and lacks some. Of roughly 160,000 clones detected, 88% appear once; the ten largest clones hold more than 4%. The starting material was peripheral blood, obtained 28 days after the second AZD1222 dose. Receptors were obtained from an adult who received the AZD1222 COVID-19 vaccine. CDR3s include the opening cysteine and the closing phenylalanine or tryptophan. Each record gives: D gene, clone size, V gene, J gene, CDR3 protein, CDR3 DNA. A D gene is named only where the DNA matches it firmly. Size is stated for part of the rows, as once, few or many counts, or as a class when the clone is expanded.

D gene: .; clone size: .; V gene: TRBV6-5; J gene: TRBJ1-1; CDR3 protein: CASRYAWGTEAFF; CDR3 DNA: TGTGCCAGCAGATACGCCTGGGGGACTGAAGCTTTCTTT
D gene: .; clone size: .; V gene: TRBV30; J gene: TRBJ1-1; CDR3 protein: CAWSSTVNTEAFF; CDR3 DNA: TGTGCCTGGAGTTCGACGGTGAACACTGAAGCTTTCTTT
D gene: .; clone size: .; V gene: TRBV4-1; J gene: TRBJ1-5; CDR3 protein: CASSLGTLQNQPQHF; CDR3 DNA: TGCGCCAGCAGCCTGGGGACATTACAAAATCAGCCCCAGCATTTT
D gene: .; clone size: .; V gene: TRBV4-3; J gene: TRBJ1-2; CDR3 protein: CASRKDTGTSYGYTF; CDR3 DNA: TGCGCCAGCAGGAAAGATACCGGGACAAGCTATGGCTACACCTTC
D gene: .; clone size: .; V gene: TRBV4-2; J gene: TRBJ2-7; CDR3 protein: CASSQVWDTSYEQYF; CDR3 DNA: TGTGCCAGCAGCCAAGTCTGGGACACCTCCTACGAGCAGTACTTC
D gene: .; clone size: .; V gene: TRBV15; J gene: TRBJ2-1; CDR3 protein: CATSSDNYNEQFF; CDR3 DNA: TGTGCCACCAGCAGTGACAACTACAATGAGCAGTTCTTC
D gene: TRBD1; clone size: .; V gene: TRBV3-1/TRBV3-2; J gene: TRBJ1-6; CDR3 protein: CASSPTGGVAYNSPLHF; CDR3 DNA: TGTGCCAGCAGCCCAACAGGGGGCGTCGCCTATAATTCACCCCTCCACTTT
D gene: .; clone size: .; V gene: TRBV30; J gene: TRBJ1-5; CDR3 protein: CAWSVGRIQPQHF; CDR3 DNA: TGTGCCTGGAGTGTAGGGCGTATCCAGCCCCAGCATTTT
D gene: TRBD1; clone size: .; V gene: TRBV14; J gene: TRBJ1-1; CDR3 protein: CASSQYSGGIEAFF; CDR3 DNA: TGTGCCAGCAGCCAATATTCAGGGGGAATTGAAGCTTTCTTT
D gene: .; clone size: .; V gene: TRBV6-1; J gene: TRBJ1-6; CDR3 protein: CASSESFFVGDSPLHF; CDR3 DNA: TGTGCCAGCAGTGAAAGTTTCTTTGTCGGGGATTCACCCCTCCACTTT
D gene: TRBD1; clone size: .; V gene: TRBV3-1/TRBV3-2; J gene: TRBJ2-5; CDR3 protein: CASSQGQGLGGTQYF; CDR3 DNA: TGTGCCAGCAGCCAAGGACAGGGGCTAGGTGGGACCCAGTACTTC
D gene: .; clone size: .; V gene: TRBV11-3; J gene: TRBJ2-2; CDR3 protein: CASSSTTENTGELFF; CDR3 DNA: TGTGCCAGCAGCTCCACGACAGAGAACACCGGGGAGCTGTTTTTT
D gene: .; clone size: .; V gene: TRBV25-1; J gene: TRBJ1-1; CDR3 protein: CASSRNILNTEAFF; CDR3 DNA: TGTGCCAGCAGCCGAAATATACTTAACACTGAAGCTTTCTTT
D gene: TRBD1; clone size: .; V gene: TRBV6-5; J gene: TRBJ1-5; CDR3 protein: CASRRGTGSNQPQHF; CDR3 DNA: TGTGCCAGCAGACGAGGGACAGGTAGCAATCAGCCCCAGCATTTT
D gene: .; clone size: .; V gene: TRBV12-5; J gene: TRBJ1-1; CDR3 protein: CASAPRNPQHTEAFF; CDR3 DNA: TGTGCTAGTGCCCCCAGAAACCCTCAACACACTGAAGCTTTCTTT
D gene: .; clone size: .; V gene: TRBV6-1; J gene: TRBJ1-3; CDR3 protein: CASSEGSENTIYF; CDR3 DNA: TGTGCCAGCAGTGAGGGCAGCGAAAACACCATATATTTT
D gene: .; clone size: .; V gene: TRBV6-2/TRBV6-3; J gene: TRBJ1-1; CDR3 protein: CASSFGAVEAFF; CDR3 DNA: TGTGCCAGCAGTTTCGGGGCAGTCGAAGCTTTCTTT
D gene: .; clone size: .; V gene: TRBV7-8; J gene: TRBJ1-1; CDR3 protein: CASSSPGALGTEAFF; CDR3 DNA: TGTGCCAGCAGCTCCCCGGGGGCCCTGGGGACTGAAGCTTTCTTT
D gene: TRBD1; clone size: .; V gene: TRBV3-1/TRBV3-2; J gene: TRBJ1-1; CDR3 protein: CASTPSGQGPLLGTEAFF; CDR3 DNA: TGTGCCAGCACCCCGTCTGGACAGGGACCTCTTCTAGGTACTGAAGCTTTCTTT
D gene: TRBD1; clone size: once; V gene: TRBV29-1; J gene: TRBJ2-1; CDR3 protein: CSVVRGLDNEQFF; CDR3 DNA: TGCAGCGTTGTCAGGGGGCTGGACAATGAGCAGTTCTTC
D gene: .; clone size: .; V gene: TRBV3-1/TRBV3-2; J gene: TRBJ2-1; CDR3 protein: CASSQVTGLRYEQFF; CDR3 DNA: TGTGCCAGCAGCCAAGTTACAGGGTTACGGTATGAGCAGTTCTTC
D gene: TRBD1; clone size: .; V gene: TRBV11-2; J gene: TRBJ1-1; CDR3 protein: CASSFGTGGARNTEAFF; CDR3 DNA: TGTGCCAGCAGCTTTGGGACAGGGGGCGCCCGGAACACTGAAGCTTTCTTT
D gene: .; clone size: .; V gene: TRBV29-1; J gene: TRBJ2-3; CDR3 protein: CSVHTDTQYF; CDR3 DNA: TGCAGCGTTCATACAGATACGCAGTATTTT
D gene: .; clone size: once; V gene: TRBV6-5; J gene: TRBJ1-3; CDR3 protein: CASTTRGTGNTIYF; CDR3 DNA: TGTGCCAGCACCACACGGGGCACTGGAAACACCATATATTTT